This T cell receptor beta chain appears in the sequencing data of a study of blood T cell repertoires in COVID-19 (TCRdb year 2020). At the level of the whole study: Samples from collaborators originated in the United States, Italy and Spain and spanned both the acute and convalescent phases of COVID-19. The material from the prospective study consisted of cDNA or gDNA derived from T cells, B-cell-depleted T cells, or PBMCs. Deeply sampled blood TCRbeta repertoires from subjects exposed to, actively infected with, or recovered from COVID-19 were included in the dataset. The repertoires were released in a freely available public database meant as a resource for research on the immune response to SARS-CoV-2. The samples were drawn from the first 160 participants of the ongoing ImmuneRACE study and from over a thousand subjects provided by 6 global collaborators. Nearly every sample came with metadata listing a de-identified subject ID, COVID-19 status, age in years and sex. Where HLA class I and class II types were available, the types were taken from metadata supplied by the sample provider, not from assay-based typing. On the study overall, not on this receptor specifically: The amount of clinical and demographic metadata varied by source and participant and was provided uncurated.

Details on this clone: Its antigen target is currently unknown. No base quality information exists; no much larger clone differs at one position.

TCRbeta CDR3 regions were amplified from genomic DNA using the immunoSEQ Assay, a bias-controlled multiplex PCR. Under the source paper's analysis protocol: Within the assay, amplification of reference gene primers was used to estimate how many nucleated cells each sample contained. To quantify the absolute abundance of each unique TCRbeta CDR3 rearrangement, sequence reads were collapsed and filtered. For each sample, productive Simpson clonality was calculated as the square root of Simpson's diversity index across productive rearrangements. TCRdb re-hosts the immuneACCESS table, in-frame sequences only. Its copies lack some clones; in the studies checked, an unresolved V gene accounts for under half of them, and the cause for the rest is not known. The V and J calls and the clone size are those of that table, but D and trimming were determined from the DNA. The sample yields some 220,000 clones; 75% to 90% were counted once. Clones ranked in the top ten supply over 4% of the sample.

Per the germline V gene, SGDLS is the CDR1 and YYNGEE is the CDR2. Trimming takes 4 bases from V and 4 bases from J, and the germline ends sit 12 bases apart. The CDR3 goes from the cysteine to the phenylalanine over 15 residues. The DNA shown is the 45-base CDR3, in frame from base 1. At one collaborating source in Seattle, patients were enrolled during active infection and were followed longitudinally through the course of disease. Each collaborating institution followed its own protocols to collect whole blood in K2EDTA tubes. Collaborator samples were shipped for TCRbeta analysis as frozen whole blood, isolated PBMCs, or DNA extracted from either sample type.

This chain is built from TRBV9 and TRBJ2-6; the D region possibly corresponds to TRBD1 (6 bases align). Sequences were obtained from peripheral blood. This receptor was obtained from a woman in her 70s with COVID-19, enrolled during active disease. The nucleotide sequence is TGTGCCAGCAGCTTAGAGGGGGTCGGGGCCAACGTCCTGACTTTC. This translates into CASSLEGVGANVLTF.